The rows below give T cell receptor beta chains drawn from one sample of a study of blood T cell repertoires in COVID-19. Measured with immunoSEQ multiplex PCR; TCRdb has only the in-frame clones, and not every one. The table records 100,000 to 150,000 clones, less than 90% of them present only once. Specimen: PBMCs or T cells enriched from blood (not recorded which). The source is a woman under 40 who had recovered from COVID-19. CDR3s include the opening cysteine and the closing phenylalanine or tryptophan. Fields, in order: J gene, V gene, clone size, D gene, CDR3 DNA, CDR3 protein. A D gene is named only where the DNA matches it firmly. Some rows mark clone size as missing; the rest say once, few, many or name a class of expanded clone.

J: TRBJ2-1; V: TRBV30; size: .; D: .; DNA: TGTGCCTGGAGCCAGAGGAATGAGCAGTTCTTC; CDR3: CAWSQRNEQFF
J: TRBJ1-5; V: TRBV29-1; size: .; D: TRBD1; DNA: TGCAGCGTTGAATTCCGGGACAGCGCTAAGTTATATAGCAATCAGCCCCAGCATTTT; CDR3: CSVEFRDSAKLYSNQPQHF
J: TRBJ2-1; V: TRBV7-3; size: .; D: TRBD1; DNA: TGTGCCAGCACACCCGGGACAGGGGATTACAATGAGCAGTTCTTC; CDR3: CASTPGTGDYNEQFF
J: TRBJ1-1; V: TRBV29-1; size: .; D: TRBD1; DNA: TGCAGCGTTGATAGGACAGGGGTATGGACTGAAGCTTTCTTT; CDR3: CSVDRTGVWTEAFF
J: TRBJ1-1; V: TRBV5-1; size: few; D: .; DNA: TGCGCCAGCAGCTTGCACGGACAGTCGGGGACTGAAGCTTTCTTT; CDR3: CASSLHGQSGTEAFF
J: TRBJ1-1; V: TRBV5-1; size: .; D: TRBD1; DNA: TGCGCCAGCAGCTCGACAGGGTTTTCCGGGCGGGGCACTGAAGCTTTCTTT; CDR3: CASSSTGFSGRGTEAFF
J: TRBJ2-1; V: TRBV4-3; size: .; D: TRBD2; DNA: TGCGCCAGCAGCCAAGGACTAGCGGGAGGAAATAGGCAGTTCTTC; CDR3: CASSQGLAGGNRQFF
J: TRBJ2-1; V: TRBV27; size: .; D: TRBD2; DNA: TGTGCCAGCACCAAACTAGCGGGAGGGAACAATGAGCAGTTCTTC; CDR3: CASTKLAGGNNEQFF
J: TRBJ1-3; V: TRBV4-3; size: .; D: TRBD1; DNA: TGCGCCAGCAGCCAAACGACAGGGGGGCCTGGAAACACCATATATTTT; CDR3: CASSQTTGGPGNTIYF
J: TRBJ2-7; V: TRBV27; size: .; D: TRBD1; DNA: TGTGCCAGCAGTCCTTGGGACAGGGGTGGCGAGCAGTACTTC; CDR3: CASSPWDRGGEQYF
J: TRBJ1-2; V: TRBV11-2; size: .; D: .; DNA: TGTGCCAGCAGCTTAGATTTGTCCCACACTAACTATGGCTACACCTTC; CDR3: CASSLDLSHTNYGYTF
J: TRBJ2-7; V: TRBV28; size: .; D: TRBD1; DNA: TGTGCCAGCAGTTTAGAGGGGGCGATCGACGAGCAGTACTTC; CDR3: CASSLEGAIDEQYF
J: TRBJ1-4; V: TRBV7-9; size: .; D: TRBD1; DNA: TGTGCCAGCAGCGGGACCAAGGGACAGAATGAAAAACTGTTTTTT; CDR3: CASSGTKGQNEKLFF
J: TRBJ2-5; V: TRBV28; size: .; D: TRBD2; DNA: TGTGCCAGCAGTTTACCTAGCGGGAGGGGTGAGACCCAGTACTTC; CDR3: CASSLPSGRGETQYF
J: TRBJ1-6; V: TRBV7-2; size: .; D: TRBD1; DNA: TGTGCCAGCAGCTTCTCGGACAGGACCTACTATAATTCACCCCTCCACTTT; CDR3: CASSFSDRTYYNSPLHF
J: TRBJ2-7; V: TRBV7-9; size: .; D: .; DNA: TGTGCCAGCAGCTTTGAACATTTCTACGAGCAGTACTTC; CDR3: CASSFEHFYEQYF
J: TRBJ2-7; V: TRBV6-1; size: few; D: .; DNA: TGTGCCAGCAGTGAAGCAGTCCAGATCTCCTACGAGCAGTACTTC; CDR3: CASSEAVQISYEQYF
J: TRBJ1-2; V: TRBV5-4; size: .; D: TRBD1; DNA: TGTGCCAGCAGCCGGACAGGGCCCTATGGCTACACCTTC; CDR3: CASSRTGPYGYTF
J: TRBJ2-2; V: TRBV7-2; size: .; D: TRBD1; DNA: TGTGCCAGCAGCTTATCGTTCTCAGGGGGTATCACCGGGGAGCTGTTTTTT; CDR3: CASSLSFSGGITGELFF
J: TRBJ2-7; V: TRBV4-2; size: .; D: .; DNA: TGTGCCAGCAGCCAAGAAGGGGCCCCCGCTTACGAGCAGTACTTC; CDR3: CASSQEGAPAYEQYF
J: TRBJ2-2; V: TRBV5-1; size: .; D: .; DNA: TGCGCCAGCAACGGGATAGCGAACACCGGGGAGCTGTTTTTT; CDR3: CASNGIANTGELFF
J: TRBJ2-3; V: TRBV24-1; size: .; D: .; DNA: TGTGCCACCAGTGATACAGGGGGGGGCACAGATACGCAGTATTTT; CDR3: CATSDTGGGTDTQYF
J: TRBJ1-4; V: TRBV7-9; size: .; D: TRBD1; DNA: TGTGCCAGCAGCTCCGGGACAGTTAATGAAAAACTGTTTTTT; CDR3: CASSSGTVNEKLFF
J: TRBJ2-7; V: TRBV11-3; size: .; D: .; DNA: TGTGCCAGCAGCCCGGGGTCAACAGGGAGCGAGCAGTACTTC; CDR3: CASSPGSTGSEQYF
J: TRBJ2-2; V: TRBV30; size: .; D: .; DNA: TGTGCCTGGAGTTTCAGGGGCAACTCGGAGACCGGGGAGCTGTTTTTT; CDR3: CAWSFRGNSETGELFF
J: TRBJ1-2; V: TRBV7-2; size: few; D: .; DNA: TGTGCCAGCAGCCCACCCGGAGTCCGACTCCATGGCTACACCTTC; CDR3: CASSPPGVRLHGYTF
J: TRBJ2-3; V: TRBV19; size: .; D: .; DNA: TGTGCCAGTAGTCCAGGGCTATATACGCAGTATTTT; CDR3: CASSPGLYTQYF
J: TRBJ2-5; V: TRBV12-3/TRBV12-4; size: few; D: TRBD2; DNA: TGTGCCAGCTCTAGCGGGGAAGAGACCCAGTACTTC; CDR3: CASSSGEETQYF
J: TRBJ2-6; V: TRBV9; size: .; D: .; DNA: TGTGCCAGCTCCCCCCAAATCCATAGTGGGGCCAACGTCCTGACTTTC; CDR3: CASSPQIHSGANVLTF
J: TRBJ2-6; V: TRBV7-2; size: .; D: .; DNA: TGTGCCAGCAGCTTAGGGCTCTCTGGGGCCAACGTCCTGACTTTC; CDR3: CASSLGLSGANVLTF
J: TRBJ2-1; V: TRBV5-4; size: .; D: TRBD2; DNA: TGTGCCAGCAGCTTGGAACTAGCGGGAGTCAATGAGCAGTTCTTC; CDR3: CASSLELAGVNEQFF